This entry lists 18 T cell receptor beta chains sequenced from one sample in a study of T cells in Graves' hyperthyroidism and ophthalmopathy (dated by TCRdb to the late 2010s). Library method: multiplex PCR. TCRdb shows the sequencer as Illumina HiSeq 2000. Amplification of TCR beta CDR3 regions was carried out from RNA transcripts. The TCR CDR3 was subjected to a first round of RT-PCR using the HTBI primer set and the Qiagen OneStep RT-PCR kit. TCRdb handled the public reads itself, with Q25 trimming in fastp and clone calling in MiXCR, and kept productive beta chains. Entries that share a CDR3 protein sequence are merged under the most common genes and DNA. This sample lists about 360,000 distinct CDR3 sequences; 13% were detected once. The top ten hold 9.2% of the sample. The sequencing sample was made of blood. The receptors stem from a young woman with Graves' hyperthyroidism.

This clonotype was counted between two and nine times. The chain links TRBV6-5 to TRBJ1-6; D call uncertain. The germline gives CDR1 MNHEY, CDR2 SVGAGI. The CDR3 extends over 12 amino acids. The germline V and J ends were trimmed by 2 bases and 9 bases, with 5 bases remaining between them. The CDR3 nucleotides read TGTGCCAGCAGTTACGGGAGTTCACCCCTCCACTTT. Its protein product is CASSYGSSPLHF.

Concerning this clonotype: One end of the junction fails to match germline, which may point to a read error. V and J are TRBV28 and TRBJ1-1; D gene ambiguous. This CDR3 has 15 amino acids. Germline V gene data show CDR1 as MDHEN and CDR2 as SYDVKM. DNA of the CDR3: TGTGCCAGCAGCCTCTGGCCCGGACTGAACACTGAAGCTTCCTTT. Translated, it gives CASSLWPGLNTEASF.

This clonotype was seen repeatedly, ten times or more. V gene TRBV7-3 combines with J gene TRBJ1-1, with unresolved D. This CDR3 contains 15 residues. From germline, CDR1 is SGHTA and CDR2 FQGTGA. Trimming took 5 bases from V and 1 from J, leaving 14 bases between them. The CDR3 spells CASSPKGGGNTEAFF. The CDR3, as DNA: TGTGCCAGCAGCCCCAAGGGAGGAGGGAACACTGAAGCTTTCTTT.

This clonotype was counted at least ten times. CDR3 nucleotides: TGTGCCAGCAGTTTTGTTGGGGGAAACGGCTACACCTTC. Translation gives CASSFVGGNGYTF. The J gene is TRBJ1-2, the V gene TRBV28; TRBD1 is a possible D gene (5 bases). CDR3 length equals 13 residues. V lost 3 bases and J lost 8, with 13 bases in between. Germline-derived CDR1 and CDR2 are MDHEN and SYDVKM.

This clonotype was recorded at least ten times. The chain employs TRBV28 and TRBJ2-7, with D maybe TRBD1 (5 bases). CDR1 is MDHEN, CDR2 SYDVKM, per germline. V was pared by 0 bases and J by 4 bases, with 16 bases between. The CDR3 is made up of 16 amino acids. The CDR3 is CASSLWSWGRVYEQYF. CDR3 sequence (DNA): TGTGCCAGCAGTTTATGGAGCTGGGGCAGAGTATACGAGCAGTACTTC.

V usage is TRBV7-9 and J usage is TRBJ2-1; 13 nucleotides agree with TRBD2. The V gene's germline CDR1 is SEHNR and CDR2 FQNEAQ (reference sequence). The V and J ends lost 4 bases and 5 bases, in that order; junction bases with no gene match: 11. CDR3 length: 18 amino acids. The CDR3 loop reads CASSSMGLAGTRDNEQFF. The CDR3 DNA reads TGTGCCAGCAGCTCGATGGGACTAGCGGGGACTAGGGACAATGAGCAGTTCTTC.

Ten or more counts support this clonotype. CDR3 in DNA: TGTGCCAGCAGTCTCGGACAGGGGGGTTCACCCCTCCACTTT. Amino acids: CASSLGQGGSPLHF. The chain couples TRBV28 to TRBJ1-6; TRBD1 agrees at 10 bases. Germline V gene lookup returns CDR1 MDHEN and CDR2 SYDVKM. The length of the CDR3 is 14 residues. V was clipped by 5 bases and J by 9 bases; unmatched bases: 4.

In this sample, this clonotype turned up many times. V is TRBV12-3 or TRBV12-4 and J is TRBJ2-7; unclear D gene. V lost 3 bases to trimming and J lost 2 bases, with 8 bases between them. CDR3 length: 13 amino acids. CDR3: CASSFGQTYEQYF. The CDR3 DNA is TGTGCCAGCAGTTTTGGGCAGACCTACGAGCAGTACTTC.

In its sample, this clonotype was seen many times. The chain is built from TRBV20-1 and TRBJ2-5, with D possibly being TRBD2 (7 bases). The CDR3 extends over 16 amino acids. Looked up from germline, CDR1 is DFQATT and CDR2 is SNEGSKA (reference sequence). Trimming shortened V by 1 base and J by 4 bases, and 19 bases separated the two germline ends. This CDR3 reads CSARGRGTPLRETQYF. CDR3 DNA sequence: TGCAGTGCTAGAGGGCGGGGGACACCGCTCCGAGAGACCCAGTACTTC.

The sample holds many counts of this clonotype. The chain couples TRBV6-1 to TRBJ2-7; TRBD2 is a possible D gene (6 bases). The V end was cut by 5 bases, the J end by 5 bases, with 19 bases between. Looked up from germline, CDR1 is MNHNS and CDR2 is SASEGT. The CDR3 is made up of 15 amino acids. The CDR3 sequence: CASSKRSGRGHEQYF. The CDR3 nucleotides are TGTGCCAGCAGTAAACGGTCCGGGAGAGGCCACGAGCAGTACTTC.

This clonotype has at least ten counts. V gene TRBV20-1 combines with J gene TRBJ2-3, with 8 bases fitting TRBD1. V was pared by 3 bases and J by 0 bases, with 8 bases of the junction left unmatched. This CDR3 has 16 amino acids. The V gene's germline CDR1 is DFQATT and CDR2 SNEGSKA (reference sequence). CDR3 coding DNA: TGCAGTGCTAGTGAGCTCGGGACAGGTAGCACAGATACGCAGTATTTT. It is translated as CSASELGTGSTDTQYF.

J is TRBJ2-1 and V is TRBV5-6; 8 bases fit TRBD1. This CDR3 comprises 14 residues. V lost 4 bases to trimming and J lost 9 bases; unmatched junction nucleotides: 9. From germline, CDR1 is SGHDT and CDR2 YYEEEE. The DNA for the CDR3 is TGTGCCAGCAGCACCGGACAGGGATGGGGTGAGCAGTTCTTC. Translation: CASSTGQGWGEQFF.

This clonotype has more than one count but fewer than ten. CDR3 in DNA: TGCGCCAGCAGTGAGGGGGGAAGGGGGGACCTCACAGATACGCAGTATTTT. This codes for CASSEGGRGDLTDTQYF. V usage is TRBV10-1 and J usage is TRBJ2-3, with D possibly being TRBD1 or TRBD2 (6 bases each). This CDR3 contains 17 residues. Germline values: CDR1 WNHNN, CDR2 SYGVQD (reference sequence). V lost 2 bases, J lost 2 bases, and 17 bases lay in between.

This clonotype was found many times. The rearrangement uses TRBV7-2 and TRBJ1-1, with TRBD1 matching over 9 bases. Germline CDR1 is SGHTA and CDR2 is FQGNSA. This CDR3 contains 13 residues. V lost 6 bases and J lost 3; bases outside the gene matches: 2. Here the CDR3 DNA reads TGTGCCAGCAGAAGGACAGGGGACACTGAAGCTTTCTTT. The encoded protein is CASRRTGDTEAFF.

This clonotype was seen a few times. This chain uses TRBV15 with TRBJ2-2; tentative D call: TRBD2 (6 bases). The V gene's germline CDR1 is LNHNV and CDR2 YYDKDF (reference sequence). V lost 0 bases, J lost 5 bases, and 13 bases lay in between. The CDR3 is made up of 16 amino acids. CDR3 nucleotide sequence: TGTGCCACCAGCAGAGAGCGACTAGTGGTAACCGGGGAGCTGTTTTTT. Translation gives CATSRERLVVTGELFF.

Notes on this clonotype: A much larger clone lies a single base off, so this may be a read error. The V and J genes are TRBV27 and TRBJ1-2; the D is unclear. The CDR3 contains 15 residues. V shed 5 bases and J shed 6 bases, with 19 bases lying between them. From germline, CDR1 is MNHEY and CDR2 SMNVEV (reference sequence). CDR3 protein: CASSPGTPELDGYTF. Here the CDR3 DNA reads TGTGCCAGCAGTCCTGGAACACCCGAACTTGATGGCTACACCTTC.

In DNA, the CDR3 is TGTGCCAGCAGCTTTAGACAGCATTATAGCAATCAGCCCCAGCATTTT. This codes for CASSFRQHYSNQPQHF. The chain uses TRBV5-8 and TRBJ1-5, with D perhaps matching TRBD1 (5 bases). Trimming took off 2 bases at V and 0 bases at J, with 12 bases between the two ends. Germline lookup yields CDR1 SGHTS and CDR2 YDEGEE. The CDR3 has 16 amino acids.

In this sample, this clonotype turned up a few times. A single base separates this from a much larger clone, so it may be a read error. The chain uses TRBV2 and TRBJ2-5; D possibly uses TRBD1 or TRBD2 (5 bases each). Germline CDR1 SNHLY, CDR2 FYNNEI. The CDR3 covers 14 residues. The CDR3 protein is CASSMERRGETQHF. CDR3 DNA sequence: TGTGCCAGCAGCATGGAGCGAAGGGGAGAGACCCAGCACTTC.